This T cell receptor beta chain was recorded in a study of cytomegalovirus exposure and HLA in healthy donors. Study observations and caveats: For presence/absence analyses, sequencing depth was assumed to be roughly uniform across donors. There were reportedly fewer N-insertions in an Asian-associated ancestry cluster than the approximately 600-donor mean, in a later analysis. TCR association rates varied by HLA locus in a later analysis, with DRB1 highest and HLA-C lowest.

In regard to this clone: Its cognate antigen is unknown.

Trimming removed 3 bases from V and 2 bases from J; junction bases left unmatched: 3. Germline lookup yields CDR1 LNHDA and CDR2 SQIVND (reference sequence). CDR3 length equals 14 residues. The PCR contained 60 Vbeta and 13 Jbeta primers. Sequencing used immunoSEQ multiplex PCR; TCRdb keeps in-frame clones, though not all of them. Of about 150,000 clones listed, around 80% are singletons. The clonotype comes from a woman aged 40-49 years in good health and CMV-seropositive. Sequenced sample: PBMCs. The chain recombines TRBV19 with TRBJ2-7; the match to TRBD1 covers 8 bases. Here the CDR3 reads CASSIEGQAYEQYF. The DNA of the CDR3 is TGTGCCAGTAGTATCGAGGGACAGGCCTACGAGCAGTACTTC.